A selection of T cell receptor beta chains follows, all from one sample in a study of OX40 agonist ivuxolimab in advanced cancers. Data came from immunoSEQ multiplex PCR; TCRdb stores just in-frame clones and leaves some out. The sample carries under 95,000 clones, about 90% recorded once. Material: CD4+ or CD8+ T cells sorted from blood, obtained in a trial of the OX40 agonist ivuxolimab. The receptors were gathered from an adult with an advanced solid tumor such as melanoma, head and neck, liver or kidney cancer. The CDR3 runs from the conserved cysteine through the conserved F or W. A D gene is named only where the DNA matches it firmly. Size is stated for part of the rows, as once, few or many counts, or as a class when the clone is expanded.

V gene	J gene	D gene	clone size	CDR3 DNA	CDR3 protein
TRBV5-1	TRBJ2-7	NA	many	TGCGCCAGCAGCCTTTCAGGGGACCGGGAGCAGTACTTC	CASSLSGDREQYF
TRBV29-1	TRBJ2-1	TRBD2	few	TGCAGCGTCGGGAGGGCGGGAGCCCGCTGGGATGAGCAGTTCTTC	CSVGRAGARWDEQFF
TRBV5-1	TRBJ2-3	NA	few	TGCGCCAGCAGCTTGGCTGACAGAGCAGATACGCAGTATTTT	CASSLADRADTQYF
TRBV28	TRBJ2-7	NA	NA	TGTGCCAGCAGTTTAGGAGTGGGTGCGAATACCCCACACTACGAGCAGTACTTC	CASSLGVGANTPHYEQYF
TRBV7-9	TRBJ1-2	NA	NA	TGTGCCAGCAGCCACGGACGGCTTAACTATGGCTACACCTTC	CASSHGRLNYGYTF
TRBV7-4	TRBJ1-3	TRBD1	NA	TGTGCCAGCAGCTTACTAGGGGGCAACTCTGGAAACACCATATATTTT	CASSLLGGNSGNTIYF
TRBV28	TRBJ1-1	NA	NA	TGTGCCAGCAGTCCAAATCAGGGAGGGGTTTTCACTGAAGCTTTCTTT	CASSPNQGGVFTEAFF
TRBV6-6	TRBJ2-1	TRBD2	NA	TGTGCCAGCAGGGGAAGGACTAGCGGGAGGAATGAGCAGTTCTTC	CASRGRTSGRNEQFF
TRBV11-2	TRBJ2-7	TRBD2	NA	TGTGCCAGCAGCAGGCGACTAGCGGGAGGCTACGAGCAGTACTTC	CASSRRLAGGYEQYF
TRBV19	TRBJ2-7	NA	NA	TGTGCCAGTACGGGCGCCGGGGCCTACGAGCAGTACTTC	CASTGAGAYEQYF
TRBV10-2	TRBJ2-7	NA	NA	TGCGCCAGCAGCGGTCAGGGTATAAGCGAGCAGTACTTC	CASSGQGISEQYF
TRBV28	TRBJ2-5	TRBD2	NA	TGTGCCAGTTTACGGGGGGGACCACAAGAGACCCAGTACTTC	CASLRGGPQETQYF
TRBV19	TRBJ2-5	NA	once	TGTGCCAGTAGTATCGGAGCCCAATTTGGGACCCAGTACTTC	CASSIGAQFGTQYF
TRBV27	TRBJ2-7	NA	NA	TGTGCCAGCAGTTTGGTGGGGCGCGAGCAGTACTTC	CASSLVGREQYF
TRBV7-2	TRBJ2-3	TRBD2	NA	TGTGCCAGCAGCTTAGGACTAGCGGGAGGAGATACGCAGTATTTT	CASSLGLAGGDTQYF
TRBV7-9	TRBJ2-7	TRBD2	NA	TGTGCCAGCAGCTCGAGCGGGAGAAGCTCCTACGAGCAGTACTTC	CASSSSGRSSYEQYF
TRBV6-5	TRBJ2-1	NA	NA	TGTGCCAGCAGTTACGGGGCCTACAATGAGCAGTTCTTC	CASSYGAYNEQFF
TRBV4-1	TRBJ1-2	NA	NA	TGCGCCAGCAGCCAATGGGTGGGTAACCTCGGGACCTTC	CASSQWVGNLGTF
TRBV6-4	TRBJ2-7	TRBD2	once	TGTGCCAGCAGTCCTTGGGGGACTAGCTCCTACGAGCAGTACTTC	CASSPWGTSSYEQYF
TRBV10-3	TRBJ2-3	TRBD1	NA	TGTGCCATCACCGACAGGGTGAGGGATACGCAGTATTTT	CAITDRVRDTQYF
TRBV5-1	TRBJ2-5	TRBD1	NA	TGCGCCAGCAGCTTGAGAAGACAGGGTCTCCAAGAGACCCAGTACTTC	CASSLRRQGLQETQYF
TRBV7-8	TRBJ1-1	NA	NA	TGTGCCAGCAGCTTACTAAAAATGCCTGGCTCCATTGAGGATAGAGCTTTCTTT	CASSLLKMPGSIEDRAFF
TRBV15	TRBJ2-3	NA	NA	TGTGCCACCAGCAGAGATATAAGTGCTAGCACAGATACGCAGTATTTT	CATSRDISASTDTQYF
TRBV7-9	TRBJ2-7	NA	NA	TGTGCCAGCAGTCGAGGACTGTTGGACGAGCAGTACTTC	CASSRGLLDEQYF
TRBV4-2	TRBJ2-1	TRBD2	NA	TGTGCCAGCAGCCATGGGGGGGGACTTGATGAGCAGTTCTTC	CASSHGGGLDEQFF
TRBV18	TRBJ2-5	TRBD2	NA	TGTGCCAGCTCACCCCCGAGGAAGGCGGGAGGGCGCGGGTTGGGAGAGACCCAGTACTTC	CASSPPRKAGGRGLGETQYF
TRBV5-1	TRBJ2-3	NA	NA	TGCGCCAGCAGCTTGGGTATCACAGATACGCAGTATTTT	CASSLGITDTQYF
TRBV5-5	TRBJ1-2	NA	NA	TGTGCCAGCAGCTTGGGTACACAAGGAACTGGCTACACCTTC	CASSLGTQGTGYTF
TRBV7-2	TRBJ2-7	TRBD2	NA	TGTGCCAGCAGCTTAGCTCGGCCTAGCGGAACCTACGAGCAGTACTTC	CASSLARPSGTYEQYF
TRBV4-2	TRBJ2-6	TRBD1	NA	TGTGCCAGCAGCCATCCAGGGACAGGTCTCCCGAACTCTGGGGCCAACGTCCTGACTTTC	CASSHPGTGLPNSGANVLTF
TRBV2	TRBJ2-4	TRBD1	NA	TGTGCCAGCAGTGAACCGGGACAGGGGGCGCGAGGTCTAGCCAAAAACATTCAGTACTTC	CASSEPGQGARGLAKNIQYF
TRBV11-3	TRBJ2-5	TRBD2	NA	TGTGCCAGCAGCTTAGTGGGGGGGGACCAAGAGACCCAGTACTTC	CASSLVGGDQETQYF
TRBV7-3	TRBJ1-1	NA	NA	TGTGCCAGCAGCTTAAAAGGGCCGGGTTGGAACACTGAAGCTTTCTTT	CASSLKGPGWNTEAFF